These T cell receptor beta chains were read from a single sample in a study of long-term antiretroviral therapy in people with HIV. Measured with immunoSEQ multiplex PCR; TCRdb has only the in-frame clones, and not every one. The sample consists of roughly 25,000 clones, 76% of them appearing once. Sample: unsorted PBMCs, taken 0.5 years after starting antiretroviral therapy. These receptors were obtained from a woman in her forties with HIV. CDR3s include the opening cysteine and the closing phenylalanine or tryptophan. A D gene is named only where the DNA matches it firmly. Where a row states a size, it is once, few, many or the class of an expanded clone; other rows omit it.

>TRBV4-3|TRBJ2-3|.|TRBD2
TGCGCCAGCAGCCAGGATAGCGGGGGGGCCAGAGATACGCAGTATTTT
CASSQDSGGARDTQYF
>TRBV11-3|TRBJ2-3|.|.
TGTGCCAGCAGCTTAATCGGCGGAGATACGCAGTATTTT
CASSLIGGDTQYF
>TRBV4-3|TRBJ2-1|.|TRBD1
TGCGCCAGCAGCCAAGGGACAGGGCATGAGCAGTTCTTC
CASSQGTGHEQFF
>TRBV10-3|TRBJ1-3|.|.
TGTGCCATCAGTGAGTCGGGTGACTCTGGAAACACCATATATTTT
CAISESGDSGNTIYF
>TRBV4-2|TRBJ2-3|.|.
TGTGCCAGCAGCCAAGTAGAAACAGGGAAAGGTACGCAGTATTTT
CASSQVETGKGTQYF
>TRBV7-2|TRBJ2-3|.|TRBD2
TGTGCCAGCAGCGGACGGGGGGAGGATACGCAGTATTTT
CASSGRGEDTQYF
>TRBV6-1|TRBJ2-1|once|TRBD2
TGTGCCAGCAGCGTTGGACTAGCGGGGTTCGGTGAGCAGTTCTTC
CASSVGLAGFGEQFF
>TRBV6-5|TRBJ2-5|.|.
TGTGCCAGCAGTTATAGGGCAGAAGAGACCCAGTACTTC
CASSYRAEETQYF
>TRBV7-9|TRBJ2-2|.|TRBD2
TGTGCCAGCAGCTCTAGCGGGGTGAGAAACGGGGAGCTGTTTTTT
CASSSSGVRNGELFF
>TRBV27|TRBJ2-7|.|.
TGTGCCAGCAGCTGGCTTGACGAGCAGTACTTC
CASSWLDEQYF
>TRBV7-3|TRBJ2-2|.|.
TGTGCCAGCAGCCCCCCTGGGGCGAACACCGGGGAGCTGTTTTTT
CASSPPGANTGELFF
>TRBV4-2|TRBJ1-2|.|.
TGTGCCAGCAGCCAAGAGGTGCAGGGCCACTATGGCTACACCTTC
CASSQEVQGHYGYTF
>TRBV6-5|TRBJ2-1|.|TRBD1
TGTGCCAGCAGCTCACCGGGACAGGGAGACAATGAGCAGTTCTTC
CASSSPGQGDNEQFF
>TRBV5-1|TRBJ1-3|.|.
TGCGCCAGCAGCGCCGTCTGGACAGCCGACTCTGGAAACACCATATATTTT
CASSAVWTADSGNTIYF
>TRBV19|TRBJ1-1|.|TRBD1
TGTGCCAGTAGATTGGGACAGGGGGTCGCTGAAGCTTTCTTT
CASRLGQGVAEAFF
>TRBV20-1|TRBJ2-7|.|.
TGCAGTGCCAAGGACGAGCAGTACTTC
CSAKDEQYF
>TRBV19|TRBJ2-2|.|.
TGTGCCAGTACCCTCGTCGGTGGCGAGAGGACCGGGGAGCTGTTTTTT
CASTLVGGERTGELFF
>TRBV5-4|TRBJ1-1|.|TRBD1
TGTGCCAGCAGCTTGGGACAGGGGGCCGGAACTGAAGCTTTCTTT
CASSLGQGAGTEAFF
>TRBV28|TRBJ2-4|.|TRBD2
TGTGCCAGCGCTAGCGGGGGATTAGCCAAAAACATTCAGTACTTC
CASASGGLAKNIQYF
>TRBV27|TRBJ1-4|.|.
TGTGCCAGCAGTTTATCGTTGAATAACCGGGGAAAACTGTTTTTT
CASSLSLNNRGKLFF
>TRBV13|TRBJ2-5|few|TRBD2
TGTGCCAGCAGCACGGCCGGACTAGCTGGTGTAGATGAGACCCAGTACTTC
CASSTAGLAGVDETQYF
>TRBV9|TRBJ1-4|.|.
TGTGCCAGCAGCGTAGACTGGGGCTCGGCTAATGAAAAACTGTTTTTT
CASSVDWGSANEKLFF
>TRBV9|TRBJ2-7|.|.
TGTGCCAGCAGCCCAAGTCGCTCCTACGAGCAGTACTTC
CASSPSRSYEQYF
>TRBV28|TRBJ1-2|.|.
TGTGCCAGCAGTTCTACAGGACCCCGGGGCTATGGCTACACCTTC
CASSSTGPRGYGYTF
>TRBV30|TRBJ2-3|.|TRBD2
TGTGCCTGGAGCGGGACTAGCGGTTATACGCAGTATTTT
CAWSGTSGYTQYF
>TRBV19|TRBJ1-1|.|TRBD1
TGTGCCAGTAGTACCACAGGGGGCGCAAGGAACACTGAAGCTTTCTTT
CASSTTGGARNTEAFF
>TRBV15|TRBJ1-1|.|.
TGTGCCACCAGCAGAGAAGAGAACATGAACACTGAAGCTTTCTTT
CATSREENMNTEAFF
>TRBV9|TRBJ1-5|.|.
TGTGCCAGCAGCGTAAACACCGATCAGCCCCAGCATTTT
CASSVNTDQPQHF
>TRBV4-3|TRBJ2-5|.|.
TGCGCCAGCAGCCAAGATATGAGGCATCCCCAGTACTTC
CASSQDMRHPQYF
>TRBV21-1|TRBJ2-7|.|.
TGTGCCAGCAGCAAATCCGGGACAGGAGGCTACGAGCAGTACTTC
CASSKSGTGGYEQYF
>TRBV10-1|TRBJ2-7|few|.
TGCGCCAGCACCCCCGGGGGAGAAAAATACGAGCAGTACTTC
CASTPGGEKYEQYF